This TCR beta chain emerged from a study of blood T cell repertoires in COVID-19 (TCRdb year 2020). About the investigation overall: Samples covering the acute and convalescent phases of COVID-19 were provided by collaborators in the United States, Italy and Spain. The material from the prospective study consisted of cDNA or gDNA derived from T cells, B-cell-depleted T cells, or PBMCs. Subjects who had been exposed to COVID-19, were actively infected with it, or had recovered from it provided the deeply sampled blood TCRbeta repertoires that made up the dataset. The repertoires were made available in a free public database intended to serve as a resource for research on the immune response to SARS-CoV-2. The samples were drawn from the first 160 participants of the ongoing ImmuneRACE study and from about 1,200 subjects provided by 6 global collaborators. Nearly every sample came with metadata listing a de-identified subject ID, COVID-19 status, age in years and sex. Where available, HLA class I and class II types were obtained from metadata supplied by the sample provider rather than from assay-based typing.

Results the study describes overall, beyond this receptor: How much clinical and demographic metadata was included differed by source and by participant, and the metadata was provided uncurated.

TCRbeta CDR3 regions were amplified from genomic DNA by means of the immunoSEQ Assay, a bias-controlled multiplex PCR. The original methods were these. The number of nucleated cells in each sample was estimated from the amplification of reference gene primers within the assay. To quantify the absolute abundance of each unique TCRbeta CDR3 rearrangement, sequence reads were collapsed and filtered. For each sample, productive Simpson clonality was calculated as the square root of Simpson's diversity index across productive rearrangements. As stored in TCRdb, this immuneACCESS dataset retains in-frame rearrangements with V and J assigned. A fraction of the clones does not appear; measured against another copy, unresolved V genes explain less than half of the discrepancy, and the remainder lacks a known reason. The V and J calls and clone size were taken over from that table, and D and trimming were inferred from the DNA. Across this sample there are about 170,000 clones, with 80% to 90% seen only once. The ten largest clonotypes hold roughly 8% of the sample.

The germline V gene gives CDR1 as SGHNT and CDR2 as YENEEA. V gives up 1 base and J gives up 6 bases, and the segment between their germline ends measures 7 bases. The CDR3 numbers 13 residues from cysteine through phenylalanine. Of all the DNA, just the CDR3 is kept, 39 bases in frame from base 1. Samples from volunteer blood donors who had recovered from COVID-19 were contributed by a second Seattle source. Whole blood was collected in K2EDTA tubes by collaborating institutions according to the institutions' own protocols. Collaborator samples were shipped for TCRbeta analysis as frozen whole blood, isolated PBMCs, or DNA extracted from either sample type. Turning to this clone: Its antigen target is currently unknown. Per-base qualities were not stored, and no clone one base away is much larger.

The sequence is built from TRBV11-3 and TRBJ2-4, with a tentative D gene TRBD2 over 6 matching bases. Sequencing was performed on peripheral blood. The clonotype was recovered from a man between 40 and 49 years old who had recovered from COVID-19. This receptor carries the CDR3 CASSLAGLNIQYF. The DNA sequence is TGTGCCAGCAGCTTAGCGGGACTAAACATTCAGTACTTC.